The 22 T cell receptor beta chains given below trace back to one sample, sequenced in a study of cytomegalovirus exposure and HLA in healthy donors. This PCR relied on a set of 60 Vbeta primers and 13 Jbeta primers. Profiling relied on immunoSEQ multiplex PCR, and the TCRdb table lists in-frame clones only, not all of them. Here the sample spans around 99,000 clones, 55% to 85% being singletons. The sample consisted of PBMCs. These TCRs come from a man aged 30 to 39 in good health and CMV-seronegative.

CDR3 protein: CARSLGTCDSYEQYF. CDR3 coding DNA: TGTGCCAGAAGCTTGGGGACTTGTGACTCCTACGAGCAGTACTTC. This chain joins TRBV5-3 and TRBJ2-7; tentatively, D is TRBD2 (5 bases). TRBV5-3 is classed as an ORF, of uncertain function. Trimming cost V 0 bases and J 0 bases, with 10 bases left between them. The CDR3 consists of 15 residues.

The table lists this clone with a few counts. The chain employs TRBV15 and TRBJ2-7, with a tentative D call TRBD1 (5 bases). This CDR3 has 15 amino acids. V gave up 5 bases and J gave up 3 bases, with 17 bases separating them. Germline V gene sequence: CDR1 LNHNV, CDR2 YYDKDF (reference sequence). CDR3 region: CATSSGTGINYEQYF. For the CDR3, the DNA is TGTGCCACCAGCTCCGGCACAGGCATTAACTACGAGCAGTACTTC.

This clone was observed a single time. The chain couples TRBV19 to TRBJ1-5; no clear D gene. Germline V gene sequence: CDR1 LNHDA, CDR2 SQIVND (reference sequence). The CDR3 covers 16 residues. V lost 3 bases, J lost 0 bases, and 12 bases lay in between. CDR3 DNA: TGTGCCAGTAGTATGATCGGGAGGAATAGCAATCAGCCCCAGCATTTT. It yields the protein CASSMIGRNSNQPQHF.

A note on this clone: Distinct nucleotide sequences in the sample also encode this CDR3. The V gene is TRBV6-5, the J gene TRBJ2-1; 8 bases map to TRBD1. This CDR3 has 16 residues. In germline, CDR1 is MNHEY, CDR2 SVGAGI. The V and J ends lost 3 bases and 2 bases, in that order; junction bases with no gene match: 6. CDR3 residues: CASSYSDRGPYNEQFF. In DNA, the CDR3 is TGTGCCAGCAGTTATTCCGACAGGGGCCCCTACAATGAGCAGTTCTTC.

V and J are TRBV28 and TRBJ1-5; D is perhaps TRBD1 (6 bases). The CDR3 sequence is 15 residues long. Trimming shortened V by 6 bases and J by 4 bases, and 16 bases separated the two germline ends. From germline, CDR1 is MDHEN and CDR2 SYDVKM. CDR3 coding DNA: TGTGCCAGCAGCCCTGGGCAGGGGTGGAATCAGCCCCAGCATTTT. This encodes CASSPGQGWNQPQHF.

In the case of this clone: Relative to the germline gene, one junction end is altered; a read error may explain this. The V and J genes are TRBV6-5 and TRBJ1-2, with unresolved D. The CDR3 is 10 amino acids. Germline V lookup: CDR1 MNHEY, CDR2 SVGAGI. The CDR3 region has the DNA TGTGCCAGCCGCGACATTACACTTATCTTC. It yields the protein CASRDITLIF.

The V and J genes are TRBV2 and TRBJ2-7, with 9 bases identical to TRBD1. The CDR3 runs to 13 residues. CDR1 is SNHLY, CDR2 FYNNEI, per germline. V lost 4 bases to trimming and J lost 5 bases; unmatched junction nucleotides: 3. The CDR3 spells CASSGDRAHEQYF. CDR3 nucleotide sequence: TGTGCCAGCAGTGGGGACAGGGCCCACGAGCAGTACTTC.

This clone turned up a few times. The chain has TRBV28 and TRBJ1-2; the match to TRBD1 covers 9 bases. The CDR3 is 16 amino acids. In germline, CDR1 is MDHEN, CDR2 SYDVKM. J lost 4 bases, V lost 1 base, and 7 bases had no gene match. In nucleotides, the CDR3 is TGTGCCAGCAGTTTATCAAGGACAGGGGTCGCCTATGGCTACACCTTC. It encodes CASSLSRTGVAYGYTF.

The CDR3 nucleotides are TGTGCCAGCAGCGAGGGGGATTTCAGGGGTGTAGATACGCAGTATTTT. It yields the protein CASSEGDFRGVDTQYF. The genes are TRBV27 and TRBJ2-3; D may be TRBD1 (6 bases). Germline assignment: CDR1 MNHEY and CDR2 SMNVEV (reference sequence). Between the trimmed V and J ends, which lost 6 bases and 5 bases, there was a span of 21 bases. This CDR3 region has 16 residues.

The chain joins TRBV30 to TRBJ2-7; 9 nucleotides align to TRBD1. This CDR3 has 16 residues. J gave up 0 bases and V 2 bases, and 8 bases lay outside the gene matches. CDR1 is GTSNPN, CDR2 SVGIG, per germline (reference sequence). The CDR3: CAWSLLGTGSSYEQYF. CDR3 nucleotide sequence: TGTGCCTGGAGTCTTCTCGGGACAGGGAGCTCCTACGAGCAGTACTTC. The full variable domain, its missing parts supplied by reference TRBV30 and TRBJ2-7, is SQTIHQWPATLVQPVGSPLSLECTVEGTSNPNLYWYRQAAGRGLQLLFYSVGIGQISSEVPQNLSASRPQDRQFILSSKKLLLSDSGFYLCAWSLLGTGSSYEQYFGPGTRLTVT.

The chain recombines TRBV7-2 with TRBJ2-7; weak D call: TRBD1 (6 bases). Germline CDR1 and CDR2: SGHTA and FQGNSA. Trimming took 2 bases from V and 6 from J, leaving 11 bases between them. The CDR3 is 13 residues long. The CDR3 reads CASSLQGYGEQYF. The CDR3 region has the DNA TGTGCCAGCAGCTTACAGGGGTACGGCGAGCAGTACTTC.

The genes are TRBV6-1 and TRBJ2-6; D is perhaps TRBD2 (5 bases). CDR3 length: 17 amino acids. Germline V gene data show CDR1 as MNHNS and CDR2 as SASEGT. V lost 0 bases, J lost 2 bases, and 11 bases lay in between. The CDR3, as DNA: TGTGCCAGCAGTGAAGCGGTAACGGGGACTGGGGCCAACGTCCTGACTTTC. Its translation is CASSEAVTGTGANVLTF.

This sequence joins TRBV27 and TRBJ1-6; the D gene is possibly TRBD1 (6 bases). Per germline, CDR1 MNHEY and CDR2 SMNVEV (reference sequence). V lost 3 bases and J lost 9, with 15 bases in between. This CDR3 spans 15 amino acids. CDR3 nucleotides: TGTGCCAGCAGTTTGAAGGCACAGGGTGGTTCACCCCTCCACTTT. Amino acid sequence: CASSLKAQGGSPLHF.

The chain joins TRBV5-8 to TRBJ2-2, with a possible D match to TRBD1 (7 bases). The V end was cut by 4 bases, the J end by 7 bases, with 17 bases between. Looked up from germline, CDR1 is SGHTS and CDR2 is YDEGEE. This CDR3 region has 15 residues. This chain's CDR3 is CASSITRGAGGELFF. Here the CDR3 DNA reads TGTGCCAGCAGCATTACCAGGGGGGCTGGCGGGGAGCTGTTTTTT. Together with reference TRBV5-8 and TRBJ2-2, the CDR3 gives the full variable domain: EAGVTQSPTHLIKTRGQQATLRCSPISGHTSVYWYQQALGLGLQFLLWYDEGEERNRGNFPPRFSGRQFPNYSSELNVNALELEDSALYLCASSITRGAGGELFFGEGSRLTVL.

The chain links TRBV28 to TRBJ1-2; 11 nucleotides line up with TRBD1. The J segment lost 7 bases and the V segment lost 6 bases, leaving 7 bases of the junction unmatched. The length of the CDR3 is 14 residues. CDR1 is MDHEN and CDR2 is SYDVKM in the germline V gene. CDR3 sequence reads: CASSPGQGAGGYTF. CDR3 sequence (DNA): TGTGCCAGCAGCCCTGGACAGGGGGCAGGTGGCTACACCTTC.

The chain uses TRBV6-6 and TRBJ2-1; possibly TRBD2 for D (6 bases). V was trimmed by 7 bases and J by 1 base, leaving 17 bases between them. The CDR3 loop spans 16 amino acids. Looked up from germline, CDR1 is MNHNY and CDR2 is SVGAGI (reference sequence). The CDR3 loop reads CASTKVGGLSYNEQFF. The CDR3 DNA reads TGTGCCAGCACCAAAGTGGGGGGATTATCCTACAATGAGCAGTTCTTC.

V is TRBV4-2 and J is TRBJ2-7; maybe TRBD1 (6 bases). The V end lost 4 bases, the J end lost 2 bases, and 18 bases lay between the germline ends. Germline CDR1 is LGHNA and CDR2 is YNFKEQ. This CDR3 has 16 residues. The CDR3 nucleotides read TGTGCCAGCAGCCGCACTGGTGTGGGGGCCACCTACGAGCAGTACTTC. It specifies CASSRTGVGATYEQYF.

Only a few counts were recorded for this clone. This CDR3 reads CASSAGLAGSYEQYF. CDR3 coding DNA: TGTGCCAGTAGCGCTGGACTAGCGGGATCATACGAGCAGTACTTC. The chain employs TRBV19 and TRBJ2-7, with 12 bases aligning to TRBD2. V lost 6 bases, J lost 4 bases, and 7 bases stayed unmatched. This CDR3 spans 15 amino acids. Germline V gene lookup returns CDR1 LNHDA and CDR2 SQIVND (reference sequence).

The CDR3 spells CASSLEAGRNTEAFF. The CDR3 bases are TGTGCCAGCAGCTTGGAGGCGGGGCGAAACACTGAAGCTTTCTTT. The V and J genes are TRBV5-4 and TRBJ1-1; tentative D call: TRBD1 (5 bases). CDR1 and CDR2 from the germline V gene are SGHNT and YYREEE (reference sequence). This CDR3 region has 15 residues. V was clipped by 0 bases and J by 2 bases, with 11 bases between them.

This chain uses TRBV27 with TRBJ2-7; D is undetermined. The CDR3 totals 13 residues. Germline CDR1 MNHEY, CDR2 SMNVEV (reference sequence). The V and J ends lost 6 bases and 0 bases respectively, with 9 bases between them. CDR3 nucleotides: TGTGCCAGCAGACTTGACACCTCCTACGAGCAGTACTTC. This gives the protein CASRLDTSYEQYF.

The chain couples TRBV5-8 to TRBJ2-7; 7 nucleotides align to TRBD2. Per the germline V gene, CDR1 is SGHTS and CDR2 is YDEGEE. V dropped 3 bases and J dropped 4; count of bases not matched to a gene: 10. CDR3 length: 15 residues. This chain's CDR3 is CASSSPRGGTYEQYF. The CDR3 region has the DNA TGTGCCAGCAGCTCACCGAGGGGAGGGACTTACGAGCAGTACTTC.

As concerns this clone: No conserved phenylalanine or tryptophan ends this CDR3, so it is likely a read error. The genes are TRBV9 and TRBJ1-2; D is perhaps TRBD1 (6 bases). V was pared by 4 bases and J by 4 bases, with 14 bases between. Germline CDR1 reads SGDLS; CDR2 reads YYNGEE. This CDR3 has 14 amino acids. The CDR3, as DNA: TGTGCCAGCAGCCTACCTGGCAGGGGCTATGGCTACACCCTC. As protein: CASSLPGRGYGYTL.